This T cell receptor (beta chain) was retrieved from a study of post-analysis software for immune sequencing data. Broader study findings: Multiple sclerosis was associated with a significant reduction in normalized Chao1 diversity relative to controls. Five or six TRBV segments, TRBV5-6, TRBV5-1 and TRBV20-1 among them, were found more frequent in patients than controls.

This CDR3 spans 14 amino acids. V was clipped by 2 bases and J by 2 bases, with 10 bases between them. CDR1 and CDR2 (germline): GTSNPN, SVGIG (reference sequence). Built from TCR beta cDNA, the libraries had unique molecular identifiers in them. TCRdb ran MiXCR on the PCR reads and lists one entry per CDR3 protein. The repertoire holds some 190,000 distinct CDR3 sequences, with around 29% as singletons. Of note for this clonotype: Its antigen remains unidentified.

Specimen: blood. This receptor was obtained from a girl aged 2-17 years with multiple sclerosis. J is TRBJ2-1 and V is TRBV30; TRBD2 might be the D (5 bases). As DNA, the CDR3 is TGTGCCTGGAGTACAGAAGCGGCCTACAATGAGCAGTTCTTC. This codes for CAWSTEAAYNEQFF.